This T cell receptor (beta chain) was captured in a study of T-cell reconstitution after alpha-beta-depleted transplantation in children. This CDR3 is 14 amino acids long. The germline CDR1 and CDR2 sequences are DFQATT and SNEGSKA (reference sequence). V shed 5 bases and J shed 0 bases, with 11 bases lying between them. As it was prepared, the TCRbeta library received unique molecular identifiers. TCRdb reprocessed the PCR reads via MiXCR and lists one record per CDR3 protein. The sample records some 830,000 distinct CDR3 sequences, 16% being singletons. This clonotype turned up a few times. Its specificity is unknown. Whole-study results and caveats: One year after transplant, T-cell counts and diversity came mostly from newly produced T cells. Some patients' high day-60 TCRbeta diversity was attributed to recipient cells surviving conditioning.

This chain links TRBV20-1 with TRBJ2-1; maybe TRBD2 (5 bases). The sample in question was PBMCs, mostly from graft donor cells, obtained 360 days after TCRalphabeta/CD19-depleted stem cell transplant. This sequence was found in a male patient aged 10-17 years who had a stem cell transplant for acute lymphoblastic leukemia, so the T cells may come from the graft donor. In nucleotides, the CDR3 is TGCAGTGCTTTTGACTATTCCTCCTACAATGAGCAGTTCTTC. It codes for CSAFDYSSYNEQFF.